This T cell receptor beta chain was sequenced in a study of T cell changes during pregnancy in multiple sclerosis (dated by TCRdb to the late 2010s). For context, the study as a whole: The study looked at changes in the T cell repertoire across pregnancy in women with multiple sclerosis.

The library was generated by the immunoSEQ multiplex PCR assay. The source is immuneACCESS, and TCRdb retained only in-frame sequences with V and J called. Part of the clones is not carried over; for the studies checked, unresolved V genes explain less than half of this, and the remainder is unexplained. Present in this sample are about 130,000 clones, around 95% of which were seen just once. The ten largest clonotypes hold about 0.42% of the sample. CDR3 length: 15 amino acids, cysteine to phenylalanine. Only the CDR3 DNA is retained, 45 bases long and in frame from the first base. Ends trimmed: V by 7 bases, J by 2 bases; bases unmatched to a gene: 7. CDR1 and CDR2 are read off the germline V gene (reference sequence) as LNHDA and SQIVND. Concerning this clone itself: There is no known antigen for this receptor. Qualities for individual bases were not recorded, and no much larger clone is one base off.

The chain is assembled from TRBV19 and TRBJ2-3, and 9 junction bases match TRBD2. This TCR came from a female donor with multiple sclerosis, enrolled in a pregnancy study. The sequenced sample was peripheral blood, obtained after pregnancy. The nucleotides are TGTGCCAGTAAATGGGCTAGCGGGGCCACAGATACGCAGTATTTT. Its protein is CASKWASGATDTQYF.